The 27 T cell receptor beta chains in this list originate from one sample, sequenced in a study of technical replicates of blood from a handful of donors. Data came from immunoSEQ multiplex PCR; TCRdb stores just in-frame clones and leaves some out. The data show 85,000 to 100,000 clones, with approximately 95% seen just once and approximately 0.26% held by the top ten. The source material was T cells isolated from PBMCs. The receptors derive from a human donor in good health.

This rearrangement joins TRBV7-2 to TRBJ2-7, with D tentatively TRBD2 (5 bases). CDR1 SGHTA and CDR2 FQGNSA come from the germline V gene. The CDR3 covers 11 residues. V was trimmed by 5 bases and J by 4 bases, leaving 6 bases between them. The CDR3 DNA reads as TGTGCCAGCAGCCCGGGGTACGAGCAGTACTTC. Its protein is CASSPGYEQYF.

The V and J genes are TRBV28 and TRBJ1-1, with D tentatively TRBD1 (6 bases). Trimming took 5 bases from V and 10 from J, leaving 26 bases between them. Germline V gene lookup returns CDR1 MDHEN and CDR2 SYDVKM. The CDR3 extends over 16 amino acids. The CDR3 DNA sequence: TGTGCCAGCAGTGGCTTCTGGGAGAGTGGGGGCAGGGGAGCTTTCTTT. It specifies CASSGFWESGGRGAFF. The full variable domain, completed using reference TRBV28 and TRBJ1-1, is DVKVTQSSRYLVKRTGEKVFLECVQDMDHENMFWYRQDPGLGLRLIYFSYDVKMKEKGDIPEGYSVSREKKERFSLILESASTNQTSMYLCASSGFWESGGRGAFFGQGTRLTVV.

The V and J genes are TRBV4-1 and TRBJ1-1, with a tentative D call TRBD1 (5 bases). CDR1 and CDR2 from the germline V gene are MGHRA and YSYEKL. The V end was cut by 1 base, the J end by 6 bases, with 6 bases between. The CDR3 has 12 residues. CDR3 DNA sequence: TGCGCCAGCAGCCAAGGGGGCGCTGAAGCTTTCTTT. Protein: CASSQGGAEAFF.

CDR3 nucleotide sequence: TGTGCCACAGGACTTCTGATCCAAGAGACCCAGTACTTC. Amino acids: CATGLLIQETQYF. V is TRBV10-3 and J is TRBJ2-5; D perhaps matches TRBD2 (5 bases). V lost 10 bases and J 1 base, leaving 13 bases between the germline ends. The CDR3 contains 13 residues. From germline, CDR1 is ENHRY and CDR2 SYGVKD.

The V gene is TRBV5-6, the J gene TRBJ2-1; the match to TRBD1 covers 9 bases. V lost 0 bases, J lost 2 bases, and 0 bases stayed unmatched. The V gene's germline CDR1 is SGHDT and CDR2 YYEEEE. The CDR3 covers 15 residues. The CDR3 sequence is CASSLGQGAYNEQFF. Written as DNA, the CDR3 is TGTGCCAGCAGCTTGGGACAGGGGGCCTACAATGAGCAGTTCTTC.

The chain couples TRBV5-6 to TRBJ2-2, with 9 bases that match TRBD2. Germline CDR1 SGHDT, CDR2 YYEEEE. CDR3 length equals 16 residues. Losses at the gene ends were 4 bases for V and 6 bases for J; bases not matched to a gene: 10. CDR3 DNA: TGTGCCAGCAGCCCGCGGGTAGCGGGAGCCCCCGGGGAGCTGTTTTTT. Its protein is CASSPRVAGAPGELFF.

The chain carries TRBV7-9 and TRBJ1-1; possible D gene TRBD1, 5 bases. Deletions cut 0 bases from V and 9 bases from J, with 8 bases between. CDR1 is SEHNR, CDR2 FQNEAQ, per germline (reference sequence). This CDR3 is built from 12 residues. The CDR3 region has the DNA TGTGCCAGCAGCTTAGCGACAGAGAAAGCTTTCTTT. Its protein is CASSLATEKAFF.

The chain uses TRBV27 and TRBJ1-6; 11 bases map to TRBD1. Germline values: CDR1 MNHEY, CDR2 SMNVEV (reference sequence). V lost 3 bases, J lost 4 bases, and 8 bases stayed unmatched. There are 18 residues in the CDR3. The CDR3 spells CASSFGGTGGRYNSPLHF. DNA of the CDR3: TGTGCCAGCAGTTTTGGAGGGACAGGGGGGCGGTATAATTCACCCCTCCACTTT.

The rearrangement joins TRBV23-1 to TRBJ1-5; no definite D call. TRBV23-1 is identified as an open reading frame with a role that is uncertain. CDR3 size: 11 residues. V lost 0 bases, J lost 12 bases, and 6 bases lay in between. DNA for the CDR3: TGCGCCAGCAGTCAATCGATACTCCAGCATTTT. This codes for CASSQSILQHF.

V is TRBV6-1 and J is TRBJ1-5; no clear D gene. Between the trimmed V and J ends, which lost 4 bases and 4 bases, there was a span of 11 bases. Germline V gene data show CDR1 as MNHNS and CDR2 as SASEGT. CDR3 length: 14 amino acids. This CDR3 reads CASSGAGKNQPQHF. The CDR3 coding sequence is TGTGCCAGCAGTGGGGCAGGCAAAAATCAGCCCCAGCATTTT.

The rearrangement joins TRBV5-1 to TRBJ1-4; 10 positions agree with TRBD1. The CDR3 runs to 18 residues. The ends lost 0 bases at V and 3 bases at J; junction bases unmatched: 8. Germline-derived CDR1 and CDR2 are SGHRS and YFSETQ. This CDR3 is CASSLGWTGGLANEKLFF. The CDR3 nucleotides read TGCGCCAGCAGCTTGGGGTGGACAGGGGGACTGGCTAATGAAAAACTGTTTTTT.

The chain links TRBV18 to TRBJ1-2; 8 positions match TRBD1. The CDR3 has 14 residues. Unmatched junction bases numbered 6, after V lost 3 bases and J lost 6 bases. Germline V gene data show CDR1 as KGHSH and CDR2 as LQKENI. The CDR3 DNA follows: TGTGCCAGCTCACCTCCGGGACAGGCTCATGGCTACACCTTC. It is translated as CASSPPGQAHGYTF.

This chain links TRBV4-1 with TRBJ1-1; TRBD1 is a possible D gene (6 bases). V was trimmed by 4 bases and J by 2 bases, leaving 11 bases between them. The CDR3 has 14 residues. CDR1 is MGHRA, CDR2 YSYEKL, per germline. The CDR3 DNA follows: TGCGCCAGCAGCCCAGGGGCCGATAACACTGAAGCTTTCTTT. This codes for CASSPGADNTEAFF.

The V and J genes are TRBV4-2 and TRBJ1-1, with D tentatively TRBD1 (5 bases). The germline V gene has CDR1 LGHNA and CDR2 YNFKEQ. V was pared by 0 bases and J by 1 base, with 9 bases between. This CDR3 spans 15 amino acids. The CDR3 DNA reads TGTGCCAGCAGCCAAGATGGGGGGAAGAACACTGAAGCTTTCTTT. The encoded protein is CASSQDGGKNTEAFF.

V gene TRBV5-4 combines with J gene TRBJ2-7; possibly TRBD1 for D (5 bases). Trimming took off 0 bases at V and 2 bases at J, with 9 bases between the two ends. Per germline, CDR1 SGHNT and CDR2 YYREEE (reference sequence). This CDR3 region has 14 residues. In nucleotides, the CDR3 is TGTGCCAGCAGCTTGGATCAGGGCCCCTACGAGCAGTACTTC. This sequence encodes CASSLDQGPYEQYF.

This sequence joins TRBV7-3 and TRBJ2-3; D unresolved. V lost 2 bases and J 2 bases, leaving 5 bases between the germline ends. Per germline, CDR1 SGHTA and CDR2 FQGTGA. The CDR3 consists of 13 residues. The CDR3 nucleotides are TGTGCCAGCAGCTTACTCCCCACAGATACGCAGTATTTT. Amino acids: CASSLLPTDTQYF.

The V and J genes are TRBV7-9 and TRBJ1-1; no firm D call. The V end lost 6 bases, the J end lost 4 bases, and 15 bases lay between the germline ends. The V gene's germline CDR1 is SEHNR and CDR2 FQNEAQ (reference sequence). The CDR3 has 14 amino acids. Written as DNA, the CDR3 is TGTGCCAGCAGTCCCACAGTGGTGGGCACTGAAGCTTTCTTT. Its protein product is CASSPTVVGTEAFF.

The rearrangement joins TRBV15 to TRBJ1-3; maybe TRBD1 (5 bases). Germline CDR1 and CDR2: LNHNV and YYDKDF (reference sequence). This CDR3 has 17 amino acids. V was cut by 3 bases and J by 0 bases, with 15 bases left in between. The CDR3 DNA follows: TGTGCCACCAGCAGCGGTCTGGGGGGGGTCTCTGGAAACACCATATATTTT. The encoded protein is CATSSGLGGVSGNTIYF.

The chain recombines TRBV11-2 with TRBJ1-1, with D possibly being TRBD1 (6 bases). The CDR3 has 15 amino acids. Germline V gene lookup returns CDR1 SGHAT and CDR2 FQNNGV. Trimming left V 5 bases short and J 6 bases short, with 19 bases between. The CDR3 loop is CASSLTLGGRPEAFF. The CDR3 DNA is TGTGCCAGCAGCCTCACCTTGGGGGGGCGGCCTGAAGCTTTCTTT. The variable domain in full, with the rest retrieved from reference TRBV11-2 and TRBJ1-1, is EAGVAQSPRYKIIEKRQSVAFWCNPISGHATLYWYQQILGQGPKLLIQFQNNGVVDDSQLPKDRFSAERLKGVDSTLKIQPAKLEDSAVYLCASSLTLGGRPEAFFGQGTRLTVV.

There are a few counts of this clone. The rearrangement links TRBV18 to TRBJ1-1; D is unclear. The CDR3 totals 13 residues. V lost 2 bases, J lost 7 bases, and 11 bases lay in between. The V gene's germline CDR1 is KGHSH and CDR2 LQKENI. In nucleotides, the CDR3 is TGTGCCAGCTCACCATTCGAGCCCGATGAAGCTTTCTTT. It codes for CASSPFEPDEAFF.

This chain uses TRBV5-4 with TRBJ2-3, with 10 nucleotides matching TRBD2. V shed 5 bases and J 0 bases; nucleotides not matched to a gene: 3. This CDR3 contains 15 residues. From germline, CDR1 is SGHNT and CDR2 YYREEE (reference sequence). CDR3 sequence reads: CASSWTSGSTDTQYF. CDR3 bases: TGTGCCAGCAGTTGGACTAGCGGTAGCACAGATACGCAGTATTTT.

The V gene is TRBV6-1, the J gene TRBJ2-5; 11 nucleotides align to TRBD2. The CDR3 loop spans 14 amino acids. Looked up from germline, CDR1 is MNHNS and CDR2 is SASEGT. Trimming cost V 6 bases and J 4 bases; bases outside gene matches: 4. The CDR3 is CASSLTSGGETQYF. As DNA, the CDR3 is TGTGCCAGCAGCCTTACTAGCGGGGGAGAGACCCAGTACTTC.

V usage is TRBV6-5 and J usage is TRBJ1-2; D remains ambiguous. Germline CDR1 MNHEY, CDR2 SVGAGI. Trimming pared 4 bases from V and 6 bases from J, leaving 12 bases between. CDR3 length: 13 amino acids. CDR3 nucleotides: TGTGCCAGCAGTTCCCTAGGTTGGCATGGCTACACCTTC. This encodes CASSSLGWHGYTF.

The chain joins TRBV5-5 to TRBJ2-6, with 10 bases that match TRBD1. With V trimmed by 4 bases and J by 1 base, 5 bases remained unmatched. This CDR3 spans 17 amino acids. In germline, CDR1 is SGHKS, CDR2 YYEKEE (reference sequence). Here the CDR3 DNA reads TGTGCCAGCAGCGTCCGGGACAGGGGTTCTGGGGCCAACGTCCTGACTTTC. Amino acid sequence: CASSVRDRGSGANVLTF.

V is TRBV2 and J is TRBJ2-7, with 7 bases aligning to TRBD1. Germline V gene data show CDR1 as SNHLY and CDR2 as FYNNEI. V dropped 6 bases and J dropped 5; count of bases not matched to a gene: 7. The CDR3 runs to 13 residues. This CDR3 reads CASSDRVLDEQYF. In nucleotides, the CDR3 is TGTGCCAGCAGCGACAGGGTCCTCGACGAGCAGTACTTC.

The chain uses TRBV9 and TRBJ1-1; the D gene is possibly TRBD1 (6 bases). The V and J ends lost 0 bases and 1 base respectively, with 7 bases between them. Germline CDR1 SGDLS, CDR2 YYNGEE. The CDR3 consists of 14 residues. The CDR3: CASSVGRGNTEAFF. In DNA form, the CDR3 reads TGTGCCAGCAGCGTAGGCAGGGGGAACACTGAAGCTTTCTTT.

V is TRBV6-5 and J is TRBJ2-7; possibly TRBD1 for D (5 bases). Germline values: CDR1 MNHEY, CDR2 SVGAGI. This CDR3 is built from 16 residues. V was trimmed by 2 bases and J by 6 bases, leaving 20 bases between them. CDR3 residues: CASSYRQNTNSFEQYF. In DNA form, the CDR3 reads TGTGCCAGCAGTTACAGACAGAACACGAATAGCTTCGAGCAGTACTTC.